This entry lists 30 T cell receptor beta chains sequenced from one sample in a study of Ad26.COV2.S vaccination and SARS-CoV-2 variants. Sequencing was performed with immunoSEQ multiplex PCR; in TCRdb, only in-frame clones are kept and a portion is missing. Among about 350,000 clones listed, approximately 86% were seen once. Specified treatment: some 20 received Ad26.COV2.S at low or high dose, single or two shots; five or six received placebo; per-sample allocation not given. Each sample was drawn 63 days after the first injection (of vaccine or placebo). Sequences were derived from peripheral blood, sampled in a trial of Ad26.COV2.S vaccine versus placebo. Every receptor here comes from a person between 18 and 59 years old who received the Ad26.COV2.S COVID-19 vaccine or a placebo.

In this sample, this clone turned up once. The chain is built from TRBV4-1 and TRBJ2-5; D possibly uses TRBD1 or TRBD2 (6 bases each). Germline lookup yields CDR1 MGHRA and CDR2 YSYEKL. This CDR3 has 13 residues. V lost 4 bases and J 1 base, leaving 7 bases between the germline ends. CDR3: CASSRGAQETQYF. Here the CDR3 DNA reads TGCGCCAGCAGCCGGGGGGCCCAAGAGACCCAGTACTTC.

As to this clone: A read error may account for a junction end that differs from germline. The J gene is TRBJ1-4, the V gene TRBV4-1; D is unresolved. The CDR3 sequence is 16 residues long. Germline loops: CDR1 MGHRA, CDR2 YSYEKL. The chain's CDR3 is CASSQDSGSFSERLFF. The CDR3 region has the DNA TGCGCCAGCAGCCAAGATAGTGGTAGTTTTTCTGAAAGACTGTTTTTT.

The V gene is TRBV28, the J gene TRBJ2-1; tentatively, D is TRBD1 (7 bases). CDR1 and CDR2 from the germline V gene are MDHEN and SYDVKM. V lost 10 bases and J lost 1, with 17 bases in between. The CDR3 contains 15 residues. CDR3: CATKGGGVSYNEQFF. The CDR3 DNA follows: TGTGCCACCAAAGGGGGCGGGGTTTCCTACAATGAGCAGTTCTTC.

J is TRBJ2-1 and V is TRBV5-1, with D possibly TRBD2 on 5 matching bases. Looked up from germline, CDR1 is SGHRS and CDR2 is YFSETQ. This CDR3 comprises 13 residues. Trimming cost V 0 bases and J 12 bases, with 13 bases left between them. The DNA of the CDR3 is TGCGCCAGCAGCTTGGGGGCGGTTGAGGGGCAGTTCTTC. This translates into CASSLGAVEGQFF.

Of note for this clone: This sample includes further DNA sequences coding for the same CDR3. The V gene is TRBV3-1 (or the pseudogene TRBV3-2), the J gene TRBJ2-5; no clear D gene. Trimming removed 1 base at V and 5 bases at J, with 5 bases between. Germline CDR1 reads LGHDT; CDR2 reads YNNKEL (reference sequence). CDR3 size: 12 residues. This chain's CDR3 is CASSQVKETQYF. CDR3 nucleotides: TGTGCCAGCAGCCAAGTGAAGGAGACCCAGTACTTC.

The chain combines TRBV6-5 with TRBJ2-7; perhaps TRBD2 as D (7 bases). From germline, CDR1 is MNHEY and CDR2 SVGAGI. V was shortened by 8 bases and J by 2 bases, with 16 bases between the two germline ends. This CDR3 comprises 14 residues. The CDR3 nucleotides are TGTGCCAGCTCCAAGGGGGGGGATACCTACGAGCAGTACTTC. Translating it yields CASSKGGDTYEQYF.

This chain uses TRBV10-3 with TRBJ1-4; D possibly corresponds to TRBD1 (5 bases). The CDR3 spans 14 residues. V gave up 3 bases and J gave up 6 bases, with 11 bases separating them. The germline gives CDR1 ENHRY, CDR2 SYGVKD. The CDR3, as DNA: TGTGCCATCAGTGAAGTCGGCAGGGATGAAAAACTGTTTTTT. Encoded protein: CAISEVGRDEKLFF.

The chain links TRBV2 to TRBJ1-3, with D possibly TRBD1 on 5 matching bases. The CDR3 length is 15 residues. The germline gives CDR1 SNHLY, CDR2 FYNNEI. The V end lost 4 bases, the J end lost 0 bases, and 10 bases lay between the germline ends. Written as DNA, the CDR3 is TGTGCCAGCAGTGGGGGGAGAGGCTCTGGAAACACCATATATTTT. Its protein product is CASSGGRGSGNTIYF.

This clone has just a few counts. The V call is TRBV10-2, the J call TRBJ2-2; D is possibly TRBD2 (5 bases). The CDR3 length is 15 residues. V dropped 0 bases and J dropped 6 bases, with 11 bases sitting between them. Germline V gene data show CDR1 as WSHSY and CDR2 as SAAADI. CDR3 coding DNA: TGCGCCAGCAGTGAGTCGATAGGAGGAGCCGGGGAGCTGTTTTTT. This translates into CASSESIGGAGELFF.

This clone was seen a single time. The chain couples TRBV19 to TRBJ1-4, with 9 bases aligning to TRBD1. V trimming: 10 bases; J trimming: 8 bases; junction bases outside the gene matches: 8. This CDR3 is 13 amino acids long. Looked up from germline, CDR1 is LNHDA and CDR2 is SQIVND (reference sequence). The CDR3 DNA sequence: TGTGCCACCATGGACAGGGGAAGGGAAAAACTGTTTTTT. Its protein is CATMDRGREKLFF.

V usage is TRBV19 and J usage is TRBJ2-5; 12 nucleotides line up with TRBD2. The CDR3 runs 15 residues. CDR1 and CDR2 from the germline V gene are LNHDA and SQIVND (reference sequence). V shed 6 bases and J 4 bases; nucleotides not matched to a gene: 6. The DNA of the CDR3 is TGTGCCAGTAGGACTAGCGGGGGCCTGGGAGAGACCCAGTACTTC. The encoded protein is CASRTSGGLGETQYF. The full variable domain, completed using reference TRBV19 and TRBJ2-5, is DGGITQSPKYLFRKEGQNVTLSCEQNLNHDAMYWYRQDPGQGLRLIYYSQIVNDFQKGDIAEGYSVSREKKESFPLTVTSAQKNPTAFYLCASRTSGGLGETQYFGPGTRLLVL.

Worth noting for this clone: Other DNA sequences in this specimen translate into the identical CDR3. CDR3: CASSGTGGNQPQHF. DNA of the CDR3: TGTGCCAGTAGCGGGACAGGGGGCAATCAGCCCCAGCATTTT. The chain joins TRBV19 to TRBJ1-5; 10 bases map to TRBD1. V was clipped by 6 bases and J by 2 bases; unmatched bases: 1. The CDR3 is 14 amino acids. Germline loops: CDR1 LNHDA, CDR2 SQIVND (reference sequence). Using reference TRBV19 and TRBJ1-5 for the parts outside the CDR3, the full variable domain is DGGITQSPKYLFRKEGQNVTLSCEQNLNHDAMYWYRQDPGQGLRLIYYSQIVNDFQKGDIAEGYSVSREKKESFPLTVTSAQKNPTAFYLCASSGTGGNQPQHFGDGTRLSIL.

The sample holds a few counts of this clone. The CDR3 DNA follows: TGTGCCAGCAGCTCCCCCCAACAGAACTACACCTTC. As protein: CASSSPQQNYTF. This rearrangement joins TRBV13 to TRBJ1-2; D ambiguous. Germline V CDR1 and CDR2: PRHDT, FYEKMQ (reference sequence). Trimming removed 4 bases at V and 10 bases at J, with 13 bases between. The CDR3 sequence is 12 residues long.

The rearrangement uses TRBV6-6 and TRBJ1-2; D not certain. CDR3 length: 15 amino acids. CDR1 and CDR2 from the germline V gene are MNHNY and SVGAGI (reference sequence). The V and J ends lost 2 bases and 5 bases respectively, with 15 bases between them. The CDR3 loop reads CASSYKFDGSYGYTF. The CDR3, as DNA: TGTGCCAGCAGTTACAAATTCGACGGTTCTTATGGCTACACCTTC.

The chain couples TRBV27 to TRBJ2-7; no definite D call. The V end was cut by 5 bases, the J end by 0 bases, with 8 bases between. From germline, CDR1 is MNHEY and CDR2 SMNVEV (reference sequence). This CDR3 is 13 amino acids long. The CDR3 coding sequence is TGTGCCAGCAGTACCACAGTCTCCTACGAGCAGTACTTC. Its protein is CASSTTVSYEQYF.

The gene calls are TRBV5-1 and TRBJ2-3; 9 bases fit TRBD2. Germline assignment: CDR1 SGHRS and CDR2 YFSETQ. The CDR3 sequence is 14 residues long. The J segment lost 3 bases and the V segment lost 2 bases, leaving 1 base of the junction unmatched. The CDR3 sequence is CASSFLAGTDTQYF. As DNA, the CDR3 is TGCGCCAGCAGCTTCCTAGCGGGAACAGATACGCAGTATTTT.

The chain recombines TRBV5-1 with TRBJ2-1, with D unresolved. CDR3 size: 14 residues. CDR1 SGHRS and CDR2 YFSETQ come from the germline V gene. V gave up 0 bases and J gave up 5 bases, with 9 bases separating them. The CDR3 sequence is CASSLDGNNNEQFF. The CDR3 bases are TGCGCCAGCAGCTTGGACGGAAATAACAATGAGCAGTTCTTC.

The CDR3: CASSLLDRNTEAFF. Here the CDR3 DNA reads TGTGCCAGCAGCCTGTTGGACAGAAACACTGAAGCTTTCTTT. The chain uses TRBV7-9 and TRBJ1-1; TRBD1 is a possible D gene (6 bases). With 5 bases removed from V and 2 bases from J, the gap between germline ends came to 12 bases. The CDR3 totals 14 residues. Germline CDR1 is SEHNR and CDR2 is FQNEAQ (reference sequence).

The CDR3 bases are TGCGCCAGCAGCCAAGTGGGACAGGGATCTGAAGCTTTCTTT. Amino acid sequence: CASSQVGQGSEAFF. This chain uses TRBV4-3 with TRBJ1-1; TRBD1 agrees at 9 bases. The CDR3 loop spans 14 amino acids. J gave up 6 bases and V 1 base, and 3 bases lay outside the gene matches. Germline-derived CDR1 and CDR2 are LGHNA and YSLEER.

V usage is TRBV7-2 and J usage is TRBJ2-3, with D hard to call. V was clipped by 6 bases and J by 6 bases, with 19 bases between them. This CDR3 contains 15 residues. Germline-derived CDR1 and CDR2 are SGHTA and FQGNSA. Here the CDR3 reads CASRSSLPGGDTQYF. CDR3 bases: TGTGCCAGCAGGTCCTCCTTACCGGGTGGGGATACGCAGTATTTT.

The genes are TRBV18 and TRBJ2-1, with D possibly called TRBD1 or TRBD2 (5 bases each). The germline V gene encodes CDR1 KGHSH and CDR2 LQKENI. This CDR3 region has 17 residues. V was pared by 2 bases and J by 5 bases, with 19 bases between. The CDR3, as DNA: TGTGCCAGCTCACCATGGATGGGGGTAGGGCTTAACAATGAGCAGTTCTTC. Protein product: CASSPWMGVGLNNEQFF.

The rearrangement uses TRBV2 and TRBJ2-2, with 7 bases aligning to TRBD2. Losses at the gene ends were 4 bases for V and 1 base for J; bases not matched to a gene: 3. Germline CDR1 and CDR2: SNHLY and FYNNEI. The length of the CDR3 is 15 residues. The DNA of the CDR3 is TGTGCCAGCAGTGTAGAGCGGGGGAACACCGGGGAGCTGTTTTTT. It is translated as CASSVERGNTGELFF.

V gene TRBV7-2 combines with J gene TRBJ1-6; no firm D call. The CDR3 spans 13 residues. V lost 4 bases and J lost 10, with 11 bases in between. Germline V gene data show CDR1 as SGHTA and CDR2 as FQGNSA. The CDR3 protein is CASSSHEDSPLHF. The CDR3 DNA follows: TGTGCCAGCAGCTCGCATGAGGACTCACCCCTCCACTTT.

The CDR3 loop reads CASSTGQGARETQYF. Here the CDR3 DNA reads TGCGCCAGCAGCACAGGACAGGGGGCGCGAGAGACCCAGTACTTC. The chain has TRBV5-1 and TRBJ2-5, with TRBD1 identical over 11 bases. The junction had 6 bases not matched to a gene; V was cut back by 4 bases and J by 4 bases. The CDR3 runs to 15 residues. Germline-derived CDR1 and CDR2 are SGHRS and YFSETQ.

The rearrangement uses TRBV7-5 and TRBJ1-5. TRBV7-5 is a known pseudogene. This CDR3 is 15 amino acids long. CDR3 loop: CVRSLGGQKNQPQHF. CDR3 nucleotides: TGTGTCAGAAGCTTAGGAGGTCAGAAGAATCAGCCCCAGCATTTT.

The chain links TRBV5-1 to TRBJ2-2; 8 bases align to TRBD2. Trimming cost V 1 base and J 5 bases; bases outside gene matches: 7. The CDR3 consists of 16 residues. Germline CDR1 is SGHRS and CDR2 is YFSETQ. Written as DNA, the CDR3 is TGCGCCAGCAGCTTGAGGGTGAGCGGGAGTACCGGGGAGCTGTTTTTT. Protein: CASSLRVSGSTGELFF. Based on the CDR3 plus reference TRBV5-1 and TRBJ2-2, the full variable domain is KAGVTQTPRYLIKTRGQQVTLSCSPISGHRSVSWYQQTPGQGLQFLFEYFSETQRNKGNFPGRFSGRQFSNSRSEMNVSTLELGDSALYLCASSLRVSGSTGELFFGEGSRLTVL.

The CDR3 loop is CASSSTRRGYYEQYF. CDR3 DNA: TGTGCCAGCAGTTCCACCCGGCGGGGTTACTACGAGCAGTACTTC. This sequence joins TRBV6-2 or TRBV6-3 and TRBJ2-7; possible D gene TRBD2, 6 bases. Germline V gives CDR1 MNHEY, CDR2 SVGEGT. This CDR3 has 15 residues. V lost 4 bases to trimming and J lost 3 bases, with 16 bases between them.

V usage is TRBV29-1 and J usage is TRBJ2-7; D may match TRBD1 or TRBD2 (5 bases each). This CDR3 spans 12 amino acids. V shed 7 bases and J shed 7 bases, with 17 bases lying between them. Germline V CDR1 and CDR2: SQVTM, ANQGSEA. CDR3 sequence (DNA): TGCAGCGCCCTGGGGGATGGTGAAGAGCAGTACTTC. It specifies CSALGDGEEQYF.

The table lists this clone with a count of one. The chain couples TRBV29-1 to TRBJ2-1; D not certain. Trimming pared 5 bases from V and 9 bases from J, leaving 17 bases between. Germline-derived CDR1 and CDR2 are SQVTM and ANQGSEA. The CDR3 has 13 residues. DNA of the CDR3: TGCAGCGTTATATGGGCCCCTCTAGGTGAGCAGTTCTTC. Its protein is CSVIWAPLGEQFF.

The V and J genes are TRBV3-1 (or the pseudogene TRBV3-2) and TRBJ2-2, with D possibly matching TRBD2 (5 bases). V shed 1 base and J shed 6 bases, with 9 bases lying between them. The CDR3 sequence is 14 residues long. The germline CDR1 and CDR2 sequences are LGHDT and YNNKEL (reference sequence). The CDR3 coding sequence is TGTGCCAGCAGCCAAGGAGGGTCCGCCGGGGAGCTGTTTTTT. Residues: CASSQGGSAGELFF.